The rows below give T cell receptor beta chains drawn from one sample of a study of response to subunit inactivated influenza vaccine. A single record per CDR3 protein comes from TCRdb applying MiXCR to the RT-PCR reads. This sample has some 640,000 distinct CDR3 sequences; over 11% occur once, and the top ten carry 6.5% to 8.5%. This sample comprised PBMCs from blood, obtained 14 to 15 days before vaccination. These TCRs come from a man aged 50 to 60 who received an inactivated influenza vaccine. The CDR3 runs from the conserved cysteine through the conserved F or W. Each record gives: D gene, J gene, V gene, clone size, CDR3 DNA, CDR3 protein. The D gene is left open where the match is weak. Size tells how often a clone was seen (once, few, many) or the class of an expanded clone, and some rows leave it out.

d_gene: .
j_gene: TRBJ2-7
v_gene: TRBV20-1
abundance: .
CDR3nt: TGCAGTGCAACAGGTTACGGGATCTACGAGCAGTACTTC
CDR3aa: CSATGYGIYEQYF

d_gene: .
j_gene: TRBJ1-1
v_gene: TRBV3-1
abundance: .
CDR3nt: TGTGCCAGCAGAGAGGCAGGGGTGAACACTGAAGCTTTCTTT
CDR3aa: CASREAGVNTEAFF

d_gene: .
j_gene: TRBJ2-1
v_gene: TRBV19
abundance: few
CDR3nt: TGTGCCACCGAACAGCAGAGGGGTGAGCAGTTCTTC
CDR3aa: CATEQQRGEQFF

d_gene: TRBD1
j_gene: TRBJ2-5
v_gene: TRBV3-1
abundance: few
CDR3nt: TGTGCCAGCAGCCAACTTTTCCTCCGGGACAGGGTGAGGGAGACCCAGTACTTC
CDR3aa: CASSQLFLRDRVRETQYF

d_gene: .
j_gene: TRBJ2-5
v_gene: TRBV5-1
abundance: .
CDR3nt: TGCGCCAGCAGCAACTCGGGGGGCCGAGAGACCCAGTACTTC
CDR3aa: CASSNSGGRETQYF

d_gene: .
j_gene: TRBJ1-1
v_gene: TRBV4-3
abundance: .
CDR3nt: TGCGCCAGCAGCCCCGGCGGGCTCGGCACTGAAGCTTTCTTT
CDR3aa: CASSPGGLGTEAFF

d_gene: .
j_gene: TRBJ2-7
v_gene: TRBV29-1
abundance: few
CDR3nt: TGCAGCGTCGATGTTTCCCAGGGCGGCGAGCAGTACTTC
CDR3aa: CSVDVSQGGEQYF

d_gene: .
j_gene: TRBJ1-5
v_gene: TRBV29-1
abundance: .
CDR3nt: TGCAGCGTTGATTACGGTATTGGTCAGCCCCAGCATTTT
CDR3aa: CSVDYGIGQPQHF

d_gene: TRBD2
j_gene: TRBJ2-1
v_gene: TRBV14
abundance: .
CDR3nt: TGTGCCAGCAGCCAACTCGCAAGCGGGGGGGATTCTGAGCAGTTCTTC
CDR3aa: CASSQLASGGDSEQFF

d_gene: .
j_gene: TRBJ1-2
v_gene: TRBV5-5
abundance: .
CDR3nt: TGTGCCAGCAGCTTGGAAGGGACCGCTGTAAACTATGGCTACACCTTC
CDR3aa: CASSLEGTAVNYGYTF

d_gene: .
j_gene: TRBJ1-2
v_gene: TRBV7-2
abundance: .
CDR3nt: TGTGCCAGCAGCTCCCTACTGGAAAGGGCCGACTATGGCTACACCTTC
CDR3aa: CASSSLLERADYGYTF

d_gene: .
j_gene: TRBJ2-1
v_gene: TRBV7-9
abundance: .
CDR3nt: TGTGCCAGCAGCTTAGGTTCCAGCGGAGATCGGATCTTC
CDR3aa: CASSLGSSGDRIF

d_gene: .
j_gene: TRBJ2-7
v_gene: TRBV11-2
abundance: once
CDR3nt: TGTGCCAGCAGCACTACTGACAGCCCCTACGAGCAGTACTTC
CDR3aa: CASSTTDSPYEQYF

d_gene: TRBD2
j_gene: TRBJ2-7
v_gene: TRBV7-2
abundance: many
CDR3nt: TGTGCCAGCAGCTTTAGCGGGGGTTCCTACGAGCAGTACTTC
CDR3aa: CASSFSGGSYEQYF

d_gene: TRBD1
j_gene: TRBJ1-1
v_gene: TRBV25-1
abundance: .
CDR3nt: TGTGCCAGCAGTACGACAGGGCTGGGGATGAACACTGAAGCTTTCTTT
CDR3aa: CASSTTGLGMNTEAFF

d_gene: TRBD1
j_gene: TRBJ1-3
v_gene: TRBV5-1
abundance: .
CDR3nt: TGCGCCAGCAGCTCGGGACAGTTATCTGGAAACACCATATATTTT
CDR3aa: CASSSGQLSGNTIYF

d_gene: TRBD1
j_gene: TRBJ2-2
v_gene: TRBV11-3
abundance: .
CDR3nt: TGTGCCAGCAGCTTCCATAGACAGGGGACCCACACCGGGGAGCTGTTTTTT
CDR3aa: CASSFHRQGTHTGELFF

d_gene: .
j_gene: TRBJ2-2
v_gene: TRBV6-6
abundance: many
CDR3nt: TGTGCCAGCAGGAAGGAGGGGGAGCTGTTTTTT
CDR3aa: CASRKEGELFF

d_gene: TRBD2
j_gene: TRBJ2-7
v_gene: TRBV20-1
abundance: .
CDR3nt: TGCAGTGCTCCGGAAAGCGGGAGCCCCTACGAGCAGTACTTC
CDR3aa: CSAPESGSPYEQYF

d_gene: .
j_gene: TRBJ2-7
v_gene: TRBV7-9
abundance: few
CDR3nt: TGTGCCAGCAGCCTTCTAGAAGGCCCCTACGAGCAGTACTTC
CDR3aa: CASSLLEGPYEQYF

d_gene: .
j_gene: TRBJ2-7
v_gene: TRBV29-1
abundance: few
CDR3nt: TGCAGCGTTAAGGGCTTTTACGAGCAGTACTTC
CDR3aa: CSVKGFYEQYF

d_gene: .
j_gene: TRBJ1-4
v_gene: TRBV20-1
abundance: .
CDR3nt: TGCAGTGCTAGAGGGGTTAGGGCCGGAGAAAAACTGTTTTTT
CDR3aa: CSARGVRAGEKLFF

d_gene: .
j_gene: TRBJ2-7
v_gene: TRBV7-2
abundance: few
CDR3nt: TGTGCCAGCAGCTTAGTTGCGGATAGTAGGAACGAGCAGTACTTC
CDR3aa: CASSLVADSRNEQYF